The rows below give T cell receptor beta chains drawn from one sample of a study of cytomegalovirus exposure and HLA in healthy donors. Sequencing used immunoSEQ multiplex PCR; TCRdb keeps in-frame clones, though not all of them. The table includes about 120,000 clones, 80% detected once. Sequencing used PBMCs. These receptors were obtained from a man aged 25-40 years in good health and CMV-seropositive. Each CDR3 is given with its conserved first and last residue. Each record gives: J gene, clone size, V gene, D gene, CDR3 protein, CDR3 DNA. D genes are given only for firm matches. Some rows mark clone size as missing; the rest say once, few, many or name a class of expanded clone.

j_call: TRBJ2-6; clone_size: NA; v_call: TRBV7-2; d_call: TRBD1; cdr3_aa: CASSLGPGQGSGANVLTF; cdr3_nt: TGTGCCAGCAGCTTAGGGCCAGGACAGGGGTCTGGGGCCAACGTCCTGACTTTC
j_call: TRBJ2-2; clone_size: NA; v_call: TRBV11-2; d_call: TRBD1; cdr3_aa: CASSFNTGESGELFF; cdr3_nt: TGTGCCAGCAGCTTTAATACAGGGGAATCCGGGGAGCTGTTTTTT
j_call: TRBJ2-1; clone_size: NA; v_call: TRBV4-1; d_call: TRBD2; cdr3_aa: CASSQDRGVGGGEQFF; cdr3_nt: TGCGCCAGCAGCCAAGATCGGGGCGTTGGGGGGGGTGAGCAGTTCTTC
j_call: TRBJ1-2; clone_size: NA; v_call: TRBV7-3; d_call: TRBD1; cdr3_aa: CASSLQGARGYTF; cdr3_nt: TGTGCCAGCAGCTTACAGGGGGCGCGAGGCTACACCTTC
j_call: TRBJ2-2; clone_size: once; v_call: TRBV10-3; d_call: NA; cdr3_aa: CAISDRGTGELFF; cdr3_nt: TGTGCCATCAGTGATCGGGGTACCGGGGAGCTGTTTTTT
j_call: TRBJ2-2; clone_size: NA; v_call: TRBV7-3; d_call: TRBD2; cdr3_aa: CASSPTPSSGYYTGELFF; cdr3_nt: TGTGCCAGCAGCCCGACCCCGTCTAGCGGGTATTACACCGGGGAGCTGTTTTTT
j_call: TRBJ2-7; clone_size: few; v_call: TRBV27; d_call: NA; cdr3_aa: CASSLWAGYEQYF; cdr3_nt: TGTGCCAGCAGTTTATGGGCAGGGTACGAGCAGTACTTC
j_call: TRBJ2-1; clone_size: few; v_call: TRBV28; d_call: TRBD2; cdr3_aa: CASSTLAGGVANEQFF; cdr3_nt: TGTGCCAGCAGTACCCTAGCGGGGGGGGTCGCCAATGAGCAGTTCTTC
j_call: TRBJ2-1; clone_size: NA; v_call: TRBV29-1; d_call: TRBD1; cdr3_aa: CRGRDRADNEQFF; cdr3_nt: TGCAGGGGCCGGGACAGGGCAGACAATGAGCAGTTCTTC
j_call: TRBJ2-6; clone_size: NA; v_call: TRBV19; d_call: NA; cdr3_aa: CASKGDSGANVLTF; cdr3_nt: TGTGCCAGTAAAGGAGACTCTGGGGCCAACGTCCTGACTTTC
j_call: TRBJ1-4; clone_size: NA; v_call: TRBV4-1; d_call: NA; cdr3_aa: CASSPLPSREKLFF; cdr3_nt: TGCGCCAGCAGCCCCCTCCCATCTAGGGAAAAACTGTTTTTT
j_call: TRBJ2-1; clone_size: few; v_call: TRBV9; d_call: NA; cdr3_aa: CASSPYAGSDYNEQFF; cdr3_nt: TGTGCCAGCAGCCCCTACGCAGGGTCTGATTACAATGAGCAGTTCTTC
j_call: TRBJ2-7; clone_size: few; v_call: TRBV6-6; d_call: NA; cdr3_aa: CASSSQGEQYF; cdr3_nt: TGTGCCAGCAGTTCACAGGGCGAGCAGTACTTC
j_call: TRBJ2-7; clone_size: NA; v_call: TRBV28; d_call: TRBD1; cdr3_aa: CASSLLQGRYEQYF; cdr3_nt: TGTGCCAGCAGTTTACTACAGGGGCGCTACGAGCAGTACTTC
j_call: TRBJ1-2; clone_size: once; v_call: TRBV28; d_call: TRBD1; cdr3_aa: CATPRPDRGLGYTF; cdr3_nt: TGTGCCACCCCTAGACCGGACAGGGGACTTGGCTACACCTTC
j_call: TRBJ1-1; clone_size: few; v_call: TRBV6-4; d_call: NA; cdr3_aa: CASAVYMNTEAFF; cdr3_nt: TGTGCCAGCGCTGTATACATGAACACTGAAGCTTTCTTT
j_call: TRBJ1-2; clone_size: NA; v_call: TRBV4-1; d_call: TRBD1; cdr3_aa: CASSRRTGASNYGYTF; cdr3_nt: TGCGCCAGCAGCCGTAGGACAGGGGCCTCTAACTATGGCTACACCTTC
j_call: TRBJ1-6; clone_size: NA; v_call: TRBV6-1; d_call: NA; cdr3_aa: CASSLNSPLHF; cdr3_nt: TGTGCCAGCAGCCTCAATTCACCCCTCCACTTT
j_call: TRBJ2-5; clone_size: NA; v_call: TRBV5-1; d_call: NA; cdr3_aa: CASSLGLPGYQETQYF; cdr3_nt: TGCGCCAGCAGCTTGGGGTTGCCAGGGTACCAAGAGACCCAGTACTTC
j_call: TRBJ1-1; clone_size: NA; v_call: TRBV7-6; d_call: NA; cdr3_aa: CASSLVGVTEAFF; cdr3_nt: TGTGCCAGCAGCTTAGTAGGGGTCACTGAAGCTTTCTTT
j_call: TRBJ2-1; clone_size: NA; v_call: TRBV13; d_call: NA; cdr3_aa: CASSPTTATYNEQFF; cdr3_nt: TGTGCCAGCAGCCCAACGACAGCCACCTACAATGAGCAGTTCTTC
j_call: TRBJ2-7; clone_size: NA; v_call: TRBV6-5; d_call: NA; cdr3_aa: CASRSTVNYEQYF; cdr3_nt: TGTGCCAGCAGGTCGACAGTAAACTACGAGCAGTACTTC
j_call: TRBJ1-2; clone_size: NA; v_call: TRBV5-1; d_call: NA; cdr3_aa: CASSYGTSYGYTF; cdr3_nt: TGCGCCAGCAGCTACGGGACATCTTATGGCTACACCTTC
j_call: TRBJ1-5; clone_size: NA; v_call: TRBV2; d_call: TRBD1; cdr3_aa: CASREGGQAVSQPQHF; cdr3_nt: TGTGCCAGCAGAGAGGGGGGACAGGCGGTAAGTCAGCCCCAGCATTTT
j_call: TRBJ2-1; clone_size: NA; v_call: TRBV28; d_call: NA; cdr3_aa: CASSHGGLEFF; cdr3_nt: TGTGCCAGCAGTCACGGAGGGCTTGAGTTCTTC
j_call: TRBJ2-3; clone_size: NA; v_call: TRBV7-9; d_call: TRBD2; cdr3_aa: CASSDRGGVDTQYF; cdr3_nt: TGTGCCAGCAGCGACCGGGGGGGCGTGGATACGCAGTATTTT
j_call: TRBJ2-7; clone_size: NA; v_call: TRBV5-1; d_call: NA; cdr3_aa: CASSLGSGNSYEQYF; cdr3_nt: TGCGCCAGCAGCTTAGGCTCCGGGAATTCCTACGAGCAGTACTTC
j_call: TRBJ2-1; clone_size: once; v_call: TRBV9; d_call: NA; cdr3_aa: CASSVTSNEQFF; cdr3_nt: TGTGCCAGCAGCGTCACATCTAATGAGCAGTTCTTC
j_call: TRBJ2-7; clone_size: NA; v_call: TRBV18; d_call: NA; cdr3_aa: CASSPGQSSYEQYF; cdr3_nt: TGTGCCAGCTCACCTGGACAAAGCTCCTACGAGCAGTACTTC
j_call: TRBJ2-5; clone_size: once; v_call: TRBV2; d_call: NA; cdr3_aa: CASRADKAQETQYF; cdr3_nt: TGTGCCAGCAGGGCTGACAAGGCTCAAGAGACCCAGTACTTC
j_call: TRBJ2-2; clone_size: NA; v_call: TRBV6-1; d_call: NA; cdr3_aa: CASSVGSGTGELFF; cdr3_nt: TGTGCCAGCAGTGTCGGAAGCGGCACCGGGGAGCTGTTTTTT
j_call: TRBJ2-5; clone_size: NA; v_call: TRBV29-1; d_call: NA; cdr3_aa: CSVEDLSGRGETQYF; cdr3_nt: TGCAGCGTTGAAGATCTATCGGGGAGAGGAGAGACCCAGTACTTC
j_call: TRBJ1-1; clone_size: NA; v_call: TRBV6-1; d_call: TRBD1; cdr3_aa: CASMTGVGTEAFF; cdr3_nt: TGTGCCAGCATGACAGGGGTTGGCACTGAAGCTTTCTTT
j_call: TRBJ2-1; clone_size: NA; v_call: TRBV28; d_call: TRBD2; cdr3_aa: CASSPSGGVYEQFF; cdr3_nt: TGTGCCAGCAGTCCTAGCGGGGGGGTCTATGAGCAGTTCTTC
j_call: TRBJ1-4; clone_size: NA; v_call: TRBV29-1; d_call: NA; cdr3_aa: CSASGNEKLFF; cdr3_nt: TGCAGCGCCTCCGGTAATGAAAAACTGTTTTTT
j_call: TRBJ1-4; clone_size: NA; v_call: TRBV5-1; d_call: TRBD1; cdr3_aa: CASSRTQGARGEKLFF; cdr3_nt: TGCGCCAGCAGCCGAACACAGGGGGCGAGGGGTGAAAAACTGTTTTTT
j_call: TRBJ2-7; clone_size: NA; v_call: TRBV7-9; d_call: NA; cdr3_aa: CASSSPIRGEQYF; cdr3_nt: TGTGCCAGCAGCTCACCCATAAGGGGCGAGCAGTACTTC
j_call: TRBJ2-7; clone_size: NA; v_call: TRBV5-4; d_call: NA; cdr3_aa: CASSLGEAYEQYF; cdr3_nt: TGTGCCAGCAGCCTGGGCGAGGCCTACGAGCAGTACTTC